One sample yielded the 21 T cell receptor beta chains listed below, sequenced in a study of neoadjuvant anti-PD-1 for oral cavity cancer. Time point here: after neoadjuvant nivolumab, at surgical resection. Produced via immunoSEQ multiplex PCR; TCRdb's table is partial and in-frame only. The repertoire has 8,500 to 10,000 clones, almost 65% of them found once; the top ten carry 4.2%. The specimen was PBMCs, collected after nivolumab (anti-PD-1) treatment. Receptors were obtained from a person aged 40 to 85 with oral cavity squamous cell carcinoma.

The chain recombines TRBV10-1 with TRBJ1-1, with D unclear. The CDR3 contains 14 residues. In germline, CDR1 is WNHNN, CDR2 SYGVQD (reference sequence). Trimming took off 5 bases at V and 4 bases at J, with 14 bases between the two ends. CDR3 sequence: CASSPRGIPTEAFF. CDR3 DNA: TGCGCCAGCAGTCCAAGAGGGATCCCCACTGAAGCTTTCTTT.

The rearrangement uses TRBV15 and TRBJ2-3; D gene unclear. The CDR3 runs 13 residues. Germline CDR1 is LNHNV and CDR2 is YYDKDF (reference sequence). V gave up 0 bases and J gave up 2 bases, with 3 bases separating them. The CDR3 DNA sequence: TGTGCCACCAGCAGAGATAACACAGATACGCAGTATTTT. Translation gives CATSRDNTDTQYF.

This clone occurred a few times. The gene calls are TRBV11-3 and TRBJ2-1, with D perhaps TRBD2 (5 bases). With 1 base removed from V and 8 bases from J, the gap between germline ends came to 15 bases. Looked up from germline, CDR1 is SGHNT and CDR2 is YENEEA. The CDR3 has 15 amino acids. The CDR3 sequence is CASSLGLQPRDEQFF. Written as DNA, the CDR3 is TGTGCCAGCAGCTTAGGTTTGCAGCCGAGGGATGAGCAGTTCTTC.

The CDR3: CASSSGQGDTEAFF. CDR3 sequence (DNA): TGTGCCAGCAGCTCGGGACAGGGGGATACTGAAGCTTTCTTT. This sequence joins TRBV7-9 and TRBJ1-1, with 11 bases matching TRBD1. Germline V gives CDR1 SEHNR, CDR2 FQNEAQ (reference sequence). The trim removed 4 bases at V and 5 bases at J, leaving 3 bases unmatched. CDR3 length equals 14 residues.

This clone was found a few times. This chain joins TRBV30 and TRBJ1-4; no firm D call. Germline lookup yields CDR1 GTSNPN and CDR2 SVGIG (reference sequence). The CDR3 is 15 residues long. V shed 3 bases and J shed 5 bases, with 16 bases lying between them. The CDR3 region has the DNA TGTGCCTGGAGAATCAGGCCCGGTACCAATGAAAAACTGTTTTTT. Amino acid sequence: CAWRIRPGTNEKLFF.

The V and J genes are TRBV6-5 and TRBJ1-5; the match to TRBD1 covers 8 bases. CDR1 and CDR2 from the germline V gene are MNHEY and SVGAGI. This CDR3 spans 15 amino acids. J gave up 0 bases and V 7 bases, and 5 bases lay outside the gene matches. This chain's CDR3 is CASKSGGNSNQPQHF. CDR3 in DNA: TGTGCCAGCAAGTCAGGGGGCAATAGCAATCAGCCCCAGCATTTT.

This CDR3 reads CASSSRTRFNEQFF. The CDR3 DNA sequence: TGTGCCAGCAGTTCCCGAACTAGATTCAATGAGCAGTTCTTC. The rearrangement links TRBV11-2 to TRBJ2-1, with D possibly matching TRBD2 (5 bases). The germline V gene has CDR1 SGHAT and CDR2 FQNNGV. V lost 6 bases and J 6 bases, leaving 15 bases between the germline ends. CDR3 length: 14 amino acids.

The chain carries TRBV7-2 and TRBJ2-5; unclear D gene. The CDR3 has 16 residues. CDR1 is SGHTA, CDR2 FQGNSA, per germline. V lost 5 bases and J lost 2, with 18 bases in between. CDR3 residues: CASSRLGRSSQETQYF. In DNA form, the CDR3 reads TGTGCCAGCAGCCGTCTGGGCCGATCCTCACAAGAGACCCAGTACTTC.

The chain couples TRBV29-1 to TRBJ2-7; 16 bases are shared with TRBD2. The CDR3 loop spans 16 amino acids. CDR1 SQVTM and CDR2 ANQGSEA come from the germline V gene. V shed 6 bases, J shed 7 bases, and the junction held 12 bases outside the gene matches. The chain's CDR3 is CSVKPGLAGGPGEQYF. CDR3 nucleotides: TGCAGCGTCAAGCCGGGACTAGCGGGAGGGCCGGGGGAGCAGTACTTC.

This clone was picked up a small number of times. The chain employs TRBV7-9 and TRBJ1-1; possibly TRBD1 for D (5 bases). The CDR3 runs 13 residues. CDR1 and CDR2 (germline): SEHNR, FQNEAQ (reference sequence). Trimming stripped 2 bases from V and 1 base from J, with 5 bases between. The CDR3 DNA reads TGTGCCAGCAGCTTACAGGGGAACACTGAAGCTTTCTTT. Encoded protein: CASSLQGNTEAFF.

The chain couples TRBV5-1 to TRBJ2-5; 9 bases are a match to TRBD1. The CDR3 length is 16 residues. In germline, CDR1 is SGHRS, CDR2 YFSETQ. The junction had 8 bases not matched to a gene; V was cut back by 4 bases and J by 1 base. The CDR3 is CASSLGVTGGQETQYF. The CDR3, as DNA: TGCGCCAGCAGCCTGGGGGTGACAGGGGGCCAAGAGACCCAGTACTTC.

This clone appeared a few times. The rearrangement links TRBV25-1 to TRBJ1-4, with D maybe TRBD1 (5 bases). Per the germline V gene, CDR1 is MGHDK and CDR2 is SYGVNS. V was clipped by 4 bases and J by 3 bases, with 6 bases between them. The CDR3 is 13 amino acids. CDR3 bases: TGTGCCAGCAGTGGACAGTCTAATGAAAAACTGTTTTTT. Protein sequence: CASSGQSNEKLFF.

The chain recombines TRBV7-9 with TRBJ2-5; TRBD2 might be the D (5 bases). Germline assignment: CDR1 SEHNR and CDR2 FQNEAQ (reference sequence). The CDR3 has 15 residues. V gave up 1 base and J gave up 4 bases, with 13 bases separating them. The CDR3 here is CASSLGTLERETQYF. The CDR3 coding sequence is TGTGCCAGCAGCTTAGGAACACTAGAAAGAGAGACCCAGTACTTC.

This clone was recorded a few times. The chain is built from TRBV20-1 and TRBJ1-2; D gene unclear. The ends were cut back, 0 bases at V and 9 bases at J, with 8 bases in the middle. The length of the CDR3 is 11 residues. CDR1 is DFQATT, CDR2 SNEGSKA, per germline (reference sequence). CDR3: CSARDLRSYTF. The CDR3 bases are TGCAGTGCTAGAGATCTAAGAAGCTACACCTTC.

This chain joins TRBV14 and TRBJ1-1; perhaps TRBD1 as D (6 bases). This CDR3 spans 14 amino acids. V was trimmed by 0 bases and J by 6 bases, leaving 11 bases between them. Per germline, CDR1 SGHDN and CDR2 FVKESK. DNA of the CDR3: TGTGCCAGCAGCCAAGATAGATACAGGGCTGAAGCTTTCTTT. Encoded protein: CASSQDRYRAEAFF.

The chain uses TRBV4-1 and TRBJ1-5; D ambiguous. The CDR3 has 14 amino acids. V lost 2 bases and J 9 bases, leaving 14 bases between the germline ends. Germline-derived CDR1 and CDR2 are MGHRA and YSYEKL. Written as DNA, the CDR3 is TGCGCCAGCAGCCAACTCCAGGTGGCCGGGCCCCAGCATTTT. Residues: CASSQLQVAGPQHF.

This chain uses TRBV28 with TRBJ2-3, with D possibly matching TRBD2 (6 bases). From germline, CDR1 is MDHEN and CDR2 SYDVKM. The CDR3 totals 15 residues. V was clipped by 6 bases and J by 9 bases, with 22 bases between them. The DNA of the CDR3 is TGTGCCAGCAGAGAATCGGGACTTAAGCTGAACACGCAGTATTTT. As protein: CASRESGLKLNTQYF.

The V and J genes are TRBV6-5 and TRBJ1-2; D might be TRBD1 (5 bases). The CDR3 extends over 12 amino acids. Between the trimmed V and J ends, which lost 2 bases and 8 bases, there was a span of 9 bases. The germline CDR1 and CDR2 sequences are MNHEY and SVGAGI. The CDR3 region is CASSYRGRGYTF. CDR3 nucleotide sequence: TGTGCCAGCAGTTACAGGGGAAGGGGCTACACCTTC.

V and J are TRBV7-8 and TRBJ2-5; 9 bases match TRBD2. The CDR3 is made up of 15 amino acids. V was pared by 7 bases and J by 3 bases, with 9 bases of the junction left unmatched. CDR1 and CDR2 from the germline V gene are SGHVS and FQNEAQ. The DNA of the CDR3 is TGTGCCAGCAACAGACCGGGACTAGCTAAAGAGACCCAGTACTTC. Its translation: CASNRPGLAKETQYF. Full variable domain (outside the CDR3, taken from reference TRBV7-8 and TRBJ2-5): GAGVSQSPRYKVAKRGQDVALRCDPISGHVSLFWYQQALGQGPEFLTYFQNEAQLDKSGLPSDRFFAERPEGSVSTLKIQRTQQEDSAVYLCASNRPGLAKETQYFGPGTRLLVL.

The rearrangement joins TRBV30 to TRBJ1-5; the D is unclear. Germline loops: CDR1 GTSNPN, CDR2 SVGIG (reference sequence). The CDR3 loop spans 14 amino acids. V was trimmed by 2 bases and J by 1 base, leaving 9 bases between them. The CDR3 region is CAWSPFLSNQPQHF. The CDR3 DNA follows: TGTGCCTGGAGTCCCTTCTTAAGCAATCAGCCCCAGCATTTT.

The rearrangement uses TRBV19 and TRBJ2-7; possibly TRBD1 for D (5 bases). Trimming cost V 6 bases and J 3 bases, with 12 bases left between them. Germline V gives CDR1 LNHDA, CDR2 SQIVND (reference sequence). This CDR3 is built from 13 residues. The CDR3 DNA reads as TGTGCCAGTAGATCGGTGACAGACTACGAGCAGTACTTC. Translated: CASRSVTDYEQYF.